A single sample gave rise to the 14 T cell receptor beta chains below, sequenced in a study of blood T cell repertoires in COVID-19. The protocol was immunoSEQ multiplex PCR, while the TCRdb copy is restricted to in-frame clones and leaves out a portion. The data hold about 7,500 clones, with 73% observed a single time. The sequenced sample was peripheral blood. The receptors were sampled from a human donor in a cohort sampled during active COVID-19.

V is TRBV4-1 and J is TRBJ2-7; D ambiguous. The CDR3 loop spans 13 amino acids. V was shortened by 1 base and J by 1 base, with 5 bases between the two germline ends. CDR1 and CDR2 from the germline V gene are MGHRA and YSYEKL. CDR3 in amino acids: CASSQAESYEQYF. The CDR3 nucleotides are TGCGCCAGCAGCCAAGCAGAATCCTACGAGCAGTACTTC.

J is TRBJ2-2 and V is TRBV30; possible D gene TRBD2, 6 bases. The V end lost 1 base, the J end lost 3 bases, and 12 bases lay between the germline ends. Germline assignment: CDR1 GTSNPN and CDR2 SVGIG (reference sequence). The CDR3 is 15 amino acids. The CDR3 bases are TGTGCCTGGAGTGAGGCAGGGACTGACACCGGGGAGCTGTTTTTT. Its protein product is CAWSEAGTDTGELFF.

The CDR3 DNA is TGTGCCAGCAGCCCGCCAAAGGACAGGGGATACGAGCAGTACTTC. It is translated as CASSPPKDRGYEQYF. J is TRBJ2-7 and V is TRBV7-8; 9 bases match TRBD1. CDR3 size: 15 residues. Germline lookup yields CDR1 SGHVS and CDR2 FQNEAQ. Trimming took 5 bases from V and 4 from J; bases not matched to a gene: 9.

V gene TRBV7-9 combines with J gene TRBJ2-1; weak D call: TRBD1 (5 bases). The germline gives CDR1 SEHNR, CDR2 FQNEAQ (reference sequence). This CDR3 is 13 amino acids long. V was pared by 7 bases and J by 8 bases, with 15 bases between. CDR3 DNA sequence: TGTGCCAGCACCCTAGGGGTAGGGGATGAGCAGTTCTTC. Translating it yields CASTLGVGDEQFF.

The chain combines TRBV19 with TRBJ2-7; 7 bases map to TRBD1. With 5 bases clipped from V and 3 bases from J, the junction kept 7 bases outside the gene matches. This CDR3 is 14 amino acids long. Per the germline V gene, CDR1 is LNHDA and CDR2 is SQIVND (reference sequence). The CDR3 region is CASSPGTANYEQYF. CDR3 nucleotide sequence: TGTGCCAGTAGTCCAGGGACAGCCAACTACGAGCAGTACTTC.

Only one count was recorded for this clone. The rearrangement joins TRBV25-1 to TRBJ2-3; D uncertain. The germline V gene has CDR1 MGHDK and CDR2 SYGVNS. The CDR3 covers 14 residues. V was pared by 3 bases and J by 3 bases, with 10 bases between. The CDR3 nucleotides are TGTGCCAGCAGTGAGGCGGCGGTGACAGATACGCAGTATTTT. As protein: CASSEAAVTDTQYF.

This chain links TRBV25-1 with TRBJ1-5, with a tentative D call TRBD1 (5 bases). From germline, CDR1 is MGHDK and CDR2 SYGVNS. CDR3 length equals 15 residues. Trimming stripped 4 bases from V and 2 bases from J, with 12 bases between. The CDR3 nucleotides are TGTGCCAGCAGTGGTCCCGGGGGAGGCAATCAGCCCCAGCATTTT. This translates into CASSGPGGGNQPQHF.

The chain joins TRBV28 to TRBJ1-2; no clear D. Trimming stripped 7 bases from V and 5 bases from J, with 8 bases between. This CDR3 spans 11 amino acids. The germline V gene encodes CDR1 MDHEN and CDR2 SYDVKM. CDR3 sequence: CASTTRYGYTF. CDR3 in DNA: TGTGCCAGCACCACGAGGTATGGCTACACCTTC.

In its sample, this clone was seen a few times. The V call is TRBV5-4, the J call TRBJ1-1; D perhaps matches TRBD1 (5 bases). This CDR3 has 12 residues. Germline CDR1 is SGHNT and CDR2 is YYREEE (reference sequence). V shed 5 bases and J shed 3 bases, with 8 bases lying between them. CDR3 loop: CASRWGDTEAFF. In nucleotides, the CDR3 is TGTGCCAGCAGGTGGGGGGACACTGAAGCTTTCTTT.

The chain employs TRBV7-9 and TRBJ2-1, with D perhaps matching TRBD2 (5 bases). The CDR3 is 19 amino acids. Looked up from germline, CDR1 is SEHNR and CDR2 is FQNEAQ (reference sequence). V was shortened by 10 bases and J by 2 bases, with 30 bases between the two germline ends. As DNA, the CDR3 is TGTGCCATCCTACTACCACCCGGAGGCGACGGTAGGGCCTACAATGAGCAGTTCTTC. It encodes CAILLPPGGDGRAYNEQFF.

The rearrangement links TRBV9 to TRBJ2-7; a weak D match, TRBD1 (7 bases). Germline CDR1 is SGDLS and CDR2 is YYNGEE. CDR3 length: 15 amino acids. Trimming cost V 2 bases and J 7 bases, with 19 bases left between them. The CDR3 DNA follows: TGTGCCAGCAGCGTTGGGGGGACAGCTGGAGAAGAGCAGTACTTC. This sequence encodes CASSVGGTAGEEQYF.

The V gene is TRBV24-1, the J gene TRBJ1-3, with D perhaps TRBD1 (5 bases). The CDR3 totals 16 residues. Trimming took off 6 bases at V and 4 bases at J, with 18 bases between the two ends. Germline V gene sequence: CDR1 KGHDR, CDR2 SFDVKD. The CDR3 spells CATSPGWQGRGNTIYF. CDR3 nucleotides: TGTGCCACCAGTCCAGGTTGGCAGGGTAGGGGAAACACCATATATTTT.

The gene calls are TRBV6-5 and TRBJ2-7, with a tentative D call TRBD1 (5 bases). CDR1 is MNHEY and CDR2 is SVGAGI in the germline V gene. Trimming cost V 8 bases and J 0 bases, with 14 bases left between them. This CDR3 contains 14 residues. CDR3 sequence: CASRAYRNSYEQYF. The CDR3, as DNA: TGTGCCAGCCGCGCTTACAGGAACTCCTACGAGCAGTACTTC.

CDR3 region: CATRGVAGGPFSYNEQFF. The CDR3 region has the DNA TGTGCCACCCGCGGGGTAGCGGGAGGGCCATTCTCCTACAATGAGCAGTTCTTC. This rearrangement joins TRBV7-9 to TRBJ2-1, with TRBD2 identical over 11 bases. This CDR3 comprises 18 residues. Trimming removed 10 bases from V and 0 bases from J; junction bases left unmatched: 14. Germline CDR1 and CDR2: SEHNR and FQNEAQ (reference sequence).